Listed below are T cell receptor beta chains from one sample, sequenced in a study of PD-1 blockade in classical Hodgkin lymphoma. Clones were read by immunoSEQ multiplex PCR, and TCRdb kept only the in-frame ones, dropping some. There are 90,000 to 130,000 clones in the sample; 80% to 90% occur only once, and about 20% lies in the top ten. Sequencing was performed on peripheral blood mononuclear cells (PBMCs), taken before the second cycle of nivolumab. Receptors originate from a human donor with classical Hodgkin lymphoma. Each CDR3 is given with its conserved first and last residue. D genes are given only for firm matches. Some rows mark clone size as missing; the rest say once, few, many or name a class of expanded clone.

NA	TRBV4-3	NA	TRBJ2-3	CASSHGYTSTDTQYF	TGCGCCAGCTCCCACGGGTACACTAGCACAGATACGCAGTATTTT
NA	TRBV5-1	NA	TRBJ1-1	CASTRRGEQSEAFF	TGCGCCAGCACCCGAAGGGGGGAGCAATCCGAAGCTTTCTTT
many	TRBV2	NA	TRBJ2-3	CASIGLASDTQYF	TGTGCCAGCATAGGGCTAGCGTCAGATACGCAGTATTTT
NA	TRBV6-4	NA	TRBJ2-7	CASSEVPAAQYEQYF	TGTGCCAGCAGTGAAGTCCCAGCCGCTCAGTACGAGCAGTACTTC
many	TRBV6-5	NA	TRBJ1-5	CATRRGQGQPQHF	TGTGCCACCCGTCGGGGGCAAGGTCAGCCCCAGCATTTT
NA	TRBV28	TRBD2	TRBJ2-5	CASRGTSGRKGRETQYF	TGTGCCAGCAGGGGGACTAGCGGGAGGAAGGGTCGGGAGACCCAGTACTTC
NA	TRBV10-3	NA	TRBJ1-2	CAISARGGAENYGYTF	TGTGCCATCAGTGCGAGGGGGGGCGCGGAGAACTATGGCTACACCTTC
NA	TRBV7-9	NA	TRBJ1-3	CASGAGQAGNTIYF	TGTGCCAGCGGGGCGGGGCAAGCTGGAAACACCATATATTTT
once	TRBV18	TRBD2	TRBJ2-1	CASSERTSGSSYNEQFF	TGTGCCAGCTCAGAGCGGACTAGCGGGTCGTCCTACAATGAGCAGTTCTTC
NA	TRBV7-2	NA	TRBJ2-3	CASSLWRGADTQYF	TGTGCCAGCAGCTTATGGCGGGGCGCAGATACGCAGTATTTT
once	TRBV7-2	NA	TRBJ1-2	CASSLSAGIDYGYTF	TGTGCCAGCAGCTTATCGGCCGGCATTGACTATGGCTACACCTTC
NA	TRBV4-1	NA	TRBJ2-7	CASSQEIGIRYEQYF	TGCGCCAGCAGCCAAGAGATCGGGATCCGGTACGAGCAGTACTTC
once	TRBV19	NA	TRBJ2-1	CASSPSQSSYNEQFF	TGTGCCAGTAGTCCTTCTCAGAGCTCCTACAATGAGCAGTTCTTC
medium-sized	TRBV6-5	NA	TRBJ1-1	CASSYQGSTEAFF	TGTGCCAGCAGTTATCAGGGGAGCACTGAAGCTTTCTTT
NA	TRBV11-2	NA	TRBJ1-2	CASSLVGVGYTF	TGTGCCAGCAGCTTAGTAGGGGTTGGCTACACCTTC
NA	TRBV4-1	NA	TRBJ1-5	CASSQEHYQPQHF	TGCGCCAGCAGCCAGGAACACTATCAGCCCCAGCATTTT
once	TRBV7-9	TRBD1	TRBJ1-2	CASSPRQGAYGYTF	TGTGCCAGCAGCCCGAGACAGGGCGCCTATGGCTACACCTTC
NA	TRBV30	NA	TRBJ2-1	CAWAIGLASSYNEQFF	TGTGCCTGGGCCATAGGACTCGCCTCCTCCTACAATGAGCAGTTCTTC
NA	TRBV6-4	NA	TRBJ2-1	CASSGTDYNEQFF	TGTGCCAGCAGTGGGACGGACTACAATGAGCAGTTCTTC
NA	TRBV15	TRBD2	TRBJ2-7	CATRPGLAATYEQYF	TGTGCCACGAGACCGGGACTAGCGGCCACCTACGAGCAGTACTTC